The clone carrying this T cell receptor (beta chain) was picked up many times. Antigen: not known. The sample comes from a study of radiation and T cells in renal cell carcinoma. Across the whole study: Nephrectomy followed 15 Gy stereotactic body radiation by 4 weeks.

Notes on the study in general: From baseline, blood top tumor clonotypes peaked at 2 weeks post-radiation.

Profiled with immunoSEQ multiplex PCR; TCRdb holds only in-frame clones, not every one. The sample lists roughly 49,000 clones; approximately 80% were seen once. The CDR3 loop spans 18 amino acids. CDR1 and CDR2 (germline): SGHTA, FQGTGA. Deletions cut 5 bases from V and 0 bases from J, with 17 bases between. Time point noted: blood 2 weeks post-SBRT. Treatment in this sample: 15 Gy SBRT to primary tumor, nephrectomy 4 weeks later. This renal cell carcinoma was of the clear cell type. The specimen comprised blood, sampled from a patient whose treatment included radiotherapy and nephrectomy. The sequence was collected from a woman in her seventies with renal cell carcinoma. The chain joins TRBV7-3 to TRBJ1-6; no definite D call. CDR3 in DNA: TGTGCCAGCAGCATGAAGGGTAGGTATAGCTCCTATAATTCACCCCTCCACTTT. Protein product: CASSMKGRYSSYNSPLHF.